The sequence of this TCR gamma chain was determined in a study of γδ T cells in repeated Plasmodium falciparum infection. Overall study: Malian gammadelta TCRs were studied during no-transmission periods and across acute malaria episodes.

With CATT, TCRdb re-called clones from the multiplex PCR reads. The sample has more than 20,000 gamma-chain clones, 3% seen once; the top ten hold roughly 30%. Germline V CDR1 and CDR2: EGSNGY, YDSYNSKV. This CDR3 contains 13 residues. Vgamma9/Vdelta2+ and Vdelta2-negative gammadelta T cells were flow-sorted from PBMC for bulk sequencing. This rearrangement joins TRGV2 to TRGJ1 or TRGJ2. The J gene was not available in TCRdb and was assigned here by matching the DNA to germline segments. The sample taken for sequencing was gamma-delta T cells from blood. This receptor was identified in a pool of human donors (malaria-infected and uninfected, not separated). The CDR3 DNA reads TGTGCACCTGGGACTGACCTTTATTATAAGAAACTCTTT. Its protein product is CAPGTDLYYKKLF.